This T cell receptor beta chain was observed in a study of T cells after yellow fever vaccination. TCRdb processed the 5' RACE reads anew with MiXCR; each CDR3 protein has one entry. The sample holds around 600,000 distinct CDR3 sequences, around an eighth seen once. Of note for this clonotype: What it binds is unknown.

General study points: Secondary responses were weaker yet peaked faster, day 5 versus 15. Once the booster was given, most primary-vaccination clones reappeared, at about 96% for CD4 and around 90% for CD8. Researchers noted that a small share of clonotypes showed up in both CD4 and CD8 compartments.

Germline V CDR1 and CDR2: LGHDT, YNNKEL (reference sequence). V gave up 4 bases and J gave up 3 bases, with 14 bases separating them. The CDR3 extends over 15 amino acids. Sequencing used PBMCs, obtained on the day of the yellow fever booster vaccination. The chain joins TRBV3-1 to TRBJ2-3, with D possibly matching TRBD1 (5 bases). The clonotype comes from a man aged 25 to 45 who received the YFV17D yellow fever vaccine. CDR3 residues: CASSPLPRQTDTQYF. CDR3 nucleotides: TGTGCCAGCAGCCCCCTCCCGCGACAGACAGATACGCAGTATTTT.